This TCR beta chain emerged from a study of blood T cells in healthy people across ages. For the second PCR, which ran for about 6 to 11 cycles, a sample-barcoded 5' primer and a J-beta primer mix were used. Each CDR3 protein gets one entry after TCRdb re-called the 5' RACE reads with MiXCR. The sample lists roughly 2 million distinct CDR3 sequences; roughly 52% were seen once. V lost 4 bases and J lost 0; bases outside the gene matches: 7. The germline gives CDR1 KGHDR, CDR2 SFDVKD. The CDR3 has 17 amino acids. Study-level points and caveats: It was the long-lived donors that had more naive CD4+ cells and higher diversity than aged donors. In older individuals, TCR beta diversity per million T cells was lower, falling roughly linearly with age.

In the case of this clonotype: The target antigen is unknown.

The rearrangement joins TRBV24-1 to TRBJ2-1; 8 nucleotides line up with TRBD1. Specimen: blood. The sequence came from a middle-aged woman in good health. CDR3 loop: CATSDPTGDSSYNEQFF. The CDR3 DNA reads TGTGCCACCAGTGACCCGACAGGGGACAGCTCCTACAATGAGCAGTTCTTC.